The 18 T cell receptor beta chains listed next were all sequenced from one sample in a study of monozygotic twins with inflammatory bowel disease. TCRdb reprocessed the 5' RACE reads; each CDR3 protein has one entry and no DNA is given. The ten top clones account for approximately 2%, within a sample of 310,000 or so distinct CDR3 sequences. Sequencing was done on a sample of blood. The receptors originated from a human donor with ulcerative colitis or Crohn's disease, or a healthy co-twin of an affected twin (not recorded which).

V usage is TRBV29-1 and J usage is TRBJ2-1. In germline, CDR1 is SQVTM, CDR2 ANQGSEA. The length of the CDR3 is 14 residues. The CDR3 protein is CSALKGASYNEQFF.

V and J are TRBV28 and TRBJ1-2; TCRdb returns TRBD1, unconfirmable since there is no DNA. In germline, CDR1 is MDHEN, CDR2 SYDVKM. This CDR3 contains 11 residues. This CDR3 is CASSPLYGYTF.

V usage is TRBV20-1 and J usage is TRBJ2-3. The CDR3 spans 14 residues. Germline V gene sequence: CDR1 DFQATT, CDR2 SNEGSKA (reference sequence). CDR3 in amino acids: CSANANEGTDTQYF.

The CDR3 spells CASSLAGGPGEQYF. This sequence joins TRBV12-3 or TRBV12-4 and TRBJ2-7; TCRdb's assignment of TRBD2 cannot be checked, as there is no DNA. This CDR3 spans 14 amino acids.

The CDR3 reads CASSQVLLTDTQYF. The chain combines TRBV4-1 with TRBJ2-3. CDR3 length equals 14 residues. Germline values: CDR1 MGHRA, CDR2 YSYEKL.

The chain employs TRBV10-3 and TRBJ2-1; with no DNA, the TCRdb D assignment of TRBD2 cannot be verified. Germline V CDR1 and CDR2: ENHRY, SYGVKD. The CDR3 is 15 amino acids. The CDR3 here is CAIKEASGSYNEQFF.

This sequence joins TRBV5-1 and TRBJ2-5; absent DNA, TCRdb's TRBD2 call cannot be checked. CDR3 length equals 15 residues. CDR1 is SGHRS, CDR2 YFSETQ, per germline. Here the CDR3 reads CASSPWALVGETQYF.

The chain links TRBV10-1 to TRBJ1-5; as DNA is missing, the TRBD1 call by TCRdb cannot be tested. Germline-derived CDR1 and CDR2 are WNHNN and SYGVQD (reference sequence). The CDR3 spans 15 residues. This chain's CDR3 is CASSESKGVPQPQHF.

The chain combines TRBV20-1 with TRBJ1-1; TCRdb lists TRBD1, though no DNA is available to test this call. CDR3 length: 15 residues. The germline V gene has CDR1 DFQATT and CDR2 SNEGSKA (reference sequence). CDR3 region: CSARGGTGKGTEAFF.

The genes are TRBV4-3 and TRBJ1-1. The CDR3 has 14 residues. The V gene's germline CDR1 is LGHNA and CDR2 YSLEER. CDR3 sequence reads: CASSQENRRTEAFF.

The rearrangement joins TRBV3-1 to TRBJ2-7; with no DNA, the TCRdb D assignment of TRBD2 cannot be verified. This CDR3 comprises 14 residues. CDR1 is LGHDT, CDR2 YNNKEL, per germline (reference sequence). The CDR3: CASSPTSSNYEQYF.

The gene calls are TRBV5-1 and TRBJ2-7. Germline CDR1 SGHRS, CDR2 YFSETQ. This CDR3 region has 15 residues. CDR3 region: CASSSFSDPQDEQYF.

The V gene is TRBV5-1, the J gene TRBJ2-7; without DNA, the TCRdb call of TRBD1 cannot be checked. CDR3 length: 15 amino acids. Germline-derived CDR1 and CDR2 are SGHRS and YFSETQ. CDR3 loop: CASSQRDRNLPEQYF.

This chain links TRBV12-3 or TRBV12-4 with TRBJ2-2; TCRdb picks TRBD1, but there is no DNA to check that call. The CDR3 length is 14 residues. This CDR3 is CASSFGPGAGELFF.

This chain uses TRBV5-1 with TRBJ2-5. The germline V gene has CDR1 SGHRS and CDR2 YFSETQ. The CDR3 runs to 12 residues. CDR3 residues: CASSWERETQYF.

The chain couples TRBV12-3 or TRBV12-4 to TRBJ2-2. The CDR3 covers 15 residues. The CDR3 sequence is CASSLETVDTGELFF.

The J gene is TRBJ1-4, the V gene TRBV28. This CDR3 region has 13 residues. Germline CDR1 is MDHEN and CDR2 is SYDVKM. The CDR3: CASSTTVGEKLFF.

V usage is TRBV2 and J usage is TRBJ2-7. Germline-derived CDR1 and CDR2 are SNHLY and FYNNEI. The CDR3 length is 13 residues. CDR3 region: CASSVDGTYEQYF.